This TCR beta chain was documented in a study of graft-versus-host responses after intestinal transplantation. Looking at the study overall: Each of the recipients got a multivisceral, liver-intestinal, or isolated intestinal transplant.

Sequencing used immunoSEQ multiplex PCR; TCRdb keeps in-frame clones, though not all of them. The table records around 13,000 clones, about 31% of them present only once. With 5 bases removed from V and 2 bases from J, the gap between germline ends came to 13 bases. CDR3 size: 15 residues. The germline V gene encodes CDR1 MNHEY and CDR2 SVGAGI. This clone ranks as medium-sized. Irradiated stimulators labeled with violet dye, approximately 200,000 in number, were plated with approximately 200,000 CFSE-labeled responders. At the end of the reaction, proliferating CFSE-low CD3+CD4+ and CD3+CD8+ responders were sorted.

This specimen was alloreactive CD8+ T cells from a mixed lymphocyte reaction culture, taken before intestinal transplant. Subset described: CFSE-low proliferating T cells sorted from approximately six-day pre-transplant mixed lymphocyte reaction (GvH or HvG direction). The receptor was isolated from a human patient who received an intestinal transplant. The chain is built from TRBV6-5 and TRBJ1-5; D remains ambiguous. CDR3 sequence reads: CASSAGSGGNQPQHF. The CDR3 DNA reads TGTGCCAGCAGTGCCGGGTCTGGGGGCAATCAGCCCCAGCATTTT.